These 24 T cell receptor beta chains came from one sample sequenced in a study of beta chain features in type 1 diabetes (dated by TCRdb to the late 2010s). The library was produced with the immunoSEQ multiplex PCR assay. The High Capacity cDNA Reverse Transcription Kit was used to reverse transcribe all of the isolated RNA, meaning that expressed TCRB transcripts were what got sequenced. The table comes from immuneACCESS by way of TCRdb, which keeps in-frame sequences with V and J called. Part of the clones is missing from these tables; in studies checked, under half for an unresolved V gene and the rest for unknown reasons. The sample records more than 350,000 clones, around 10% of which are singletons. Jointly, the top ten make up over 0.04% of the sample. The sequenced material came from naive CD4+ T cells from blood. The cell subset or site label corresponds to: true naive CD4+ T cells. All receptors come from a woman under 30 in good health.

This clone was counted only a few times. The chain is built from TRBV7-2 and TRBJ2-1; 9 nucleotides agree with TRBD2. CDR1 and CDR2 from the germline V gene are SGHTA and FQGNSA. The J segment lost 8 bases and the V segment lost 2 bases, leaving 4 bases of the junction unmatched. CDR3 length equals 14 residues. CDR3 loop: CASSLTSGSDEQFF. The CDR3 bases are TGTGCCAGCAGCTTAACTAGCGGGTCGGATGAGCAGTTCTTC.

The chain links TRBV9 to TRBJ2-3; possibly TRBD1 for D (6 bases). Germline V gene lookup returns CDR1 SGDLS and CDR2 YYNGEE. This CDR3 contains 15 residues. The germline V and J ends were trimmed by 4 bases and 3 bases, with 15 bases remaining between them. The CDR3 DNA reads TGTGCCAGCAGCCTTACACAGGGTGGGACAGATACGCAGTATTTT. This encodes CASSLTQGGTDTQYF. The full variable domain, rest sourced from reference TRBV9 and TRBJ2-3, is DSGVTQTPKHLITATGQRVTLRCSPRSGDLSVYWYQQSLDQGLQFLIQYYNGEERAKGNILERFSAQQFPDLHSELNLSSLELGDSALYFCASSLTQGGTDTQYFGPGTRLTVL.

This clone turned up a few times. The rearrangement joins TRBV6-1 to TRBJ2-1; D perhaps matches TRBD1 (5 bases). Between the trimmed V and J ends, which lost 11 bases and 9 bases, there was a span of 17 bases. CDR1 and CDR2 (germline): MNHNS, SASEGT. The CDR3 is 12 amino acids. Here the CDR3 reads CAGSQGSSEQFF. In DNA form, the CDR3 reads TGTGCCGGGTCGCAGGGATCGAGTGAGCAGTTCTTC.

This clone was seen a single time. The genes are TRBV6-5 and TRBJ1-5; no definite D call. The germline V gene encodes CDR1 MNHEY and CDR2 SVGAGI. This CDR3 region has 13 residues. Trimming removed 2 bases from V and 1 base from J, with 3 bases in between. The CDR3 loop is CASSYRSNQPQHF. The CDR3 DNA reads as TGTGCCAGCAGTTACCGGAGCAATCAGCCCCAGCATTTT.

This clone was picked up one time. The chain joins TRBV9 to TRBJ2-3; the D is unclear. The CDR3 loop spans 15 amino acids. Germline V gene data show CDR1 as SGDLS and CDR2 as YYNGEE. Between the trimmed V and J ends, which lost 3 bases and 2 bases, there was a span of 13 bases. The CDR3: CASSDLAWATDTQYF. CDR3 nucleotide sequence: TGTGCCAGCAGCGACTTAGCATGGGCCACAGATACGCAGTATTTT.

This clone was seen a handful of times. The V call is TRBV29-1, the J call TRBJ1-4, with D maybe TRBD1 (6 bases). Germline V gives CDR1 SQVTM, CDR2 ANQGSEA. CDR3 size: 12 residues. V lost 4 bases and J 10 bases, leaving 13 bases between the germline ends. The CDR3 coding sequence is TGCAGCGTTGCACAGGGACCTGGAAAACTGTTTTTT. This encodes CSVAQGPGKLFF.

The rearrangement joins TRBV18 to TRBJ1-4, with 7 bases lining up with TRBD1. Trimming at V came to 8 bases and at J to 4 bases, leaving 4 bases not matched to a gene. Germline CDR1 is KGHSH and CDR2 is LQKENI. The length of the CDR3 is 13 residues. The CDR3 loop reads CASTGQFNEKLFF. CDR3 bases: TGTGCCAGCACGGGACAGTTTAATGAAAAACTGTTTTTT.

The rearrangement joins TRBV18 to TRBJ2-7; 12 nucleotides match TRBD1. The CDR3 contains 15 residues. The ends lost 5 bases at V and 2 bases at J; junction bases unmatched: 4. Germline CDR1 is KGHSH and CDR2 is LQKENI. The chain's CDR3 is CASSSGTGGPYEQYF. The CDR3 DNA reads TGTGCCAGCTCATCGGGGACAGGGGGCCCCTACGAGCAGTACTTC.

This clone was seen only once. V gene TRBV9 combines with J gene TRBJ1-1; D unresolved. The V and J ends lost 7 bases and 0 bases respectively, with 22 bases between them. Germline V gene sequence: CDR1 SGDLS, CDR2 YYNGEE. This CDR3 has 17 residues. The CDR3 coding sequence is TGTGCCAGCTCAGCAGCAGCCAGTTCCATCATGAACACTGAAGCTTTCTTT. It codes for CASSAAASSIMNTEAFF.

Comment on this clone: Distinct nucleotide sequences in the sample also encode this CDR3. The CDR3 reads CASSQAHQETQYF. Here the CDR3 DNA reads TGTGCCAGCTCACAGGCGCACCAAGAGACCCAGTACTTC. The J gene is TRBJ2-5, the V gene TRBV18; no reliable D call. This CDR3 region has 13 residues. V was shortened by 4 bases and J by 0 bases, with 6 bases between the two germline ends. In germline, CDR1 is KGHSH, CDR2 LQKENI.

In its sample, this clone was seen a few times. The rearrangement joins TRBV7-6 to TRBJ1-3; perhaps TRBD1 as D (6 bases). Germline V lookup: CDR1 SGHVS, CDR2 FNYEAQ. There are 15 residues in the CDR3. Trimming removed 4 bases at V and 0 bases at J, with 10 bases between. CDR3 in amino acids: CASSSEQGSGNTIYF. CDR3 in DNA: TGTGCCAGCAGCTCCGAACAGGGCTCTGGAAACACCATATATTTT.

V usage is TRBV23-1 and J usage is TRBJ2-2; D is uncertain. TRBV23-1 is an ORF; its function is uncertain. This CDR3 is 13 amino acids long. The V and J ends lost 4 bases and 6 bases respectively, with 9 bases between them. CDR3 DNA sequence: TGCGCCAGCAGTCGGCTAGTGCCCGGGGAGCTGTTTTTT. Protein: CASSRLVPGELFF.

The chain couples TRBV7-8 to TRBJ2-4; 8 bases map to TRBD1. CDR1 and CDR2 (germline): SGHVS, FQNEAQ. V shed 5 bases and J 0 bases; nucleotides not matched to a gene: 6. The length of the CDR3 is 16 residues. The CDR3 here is CASSQGQGLAKNIQYF. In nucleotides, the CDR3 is TGTGCCAGCAGCCAAGGACAGGGACTAGCCAAAAACATTCAGTACTTC.

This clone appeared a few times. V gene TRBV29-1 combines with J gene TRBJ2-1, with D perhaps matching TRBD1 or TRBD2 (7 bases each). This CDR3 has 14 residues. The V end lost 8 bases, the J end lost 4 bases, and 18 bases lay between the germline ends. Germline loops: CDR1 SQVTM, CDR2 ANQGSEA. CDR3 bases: TGCAGCCTTGCCAGGGGGGGGATTTACAATGAGCAGTTCTTC. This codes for CSLARGGIYNEQFF.

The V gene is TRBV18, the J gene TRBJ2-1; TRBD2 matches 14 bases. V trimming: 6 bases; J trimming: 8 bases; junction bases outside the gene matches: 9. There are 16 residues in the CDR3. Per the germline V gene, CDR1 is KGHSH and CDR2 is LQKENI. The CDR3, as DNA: TGTGCCAGCTCGGGACGAGGGACTAGCGGGGGTGATGAGCAGTTCTTC. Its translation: CASSGRGTSGGDEQFF. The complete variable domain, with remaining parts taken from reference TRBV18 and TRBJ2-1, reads NAGVMQNPRHLVRRRGQEARLRCSPMKGHSHVYWYRQLPEEGLKFMVYLQKENIIDESGMPKERFSAEFPKEGPSILRIQQVVRGDSAAYFCASSGRGTSGGDEQFFGPGTRLTVL.

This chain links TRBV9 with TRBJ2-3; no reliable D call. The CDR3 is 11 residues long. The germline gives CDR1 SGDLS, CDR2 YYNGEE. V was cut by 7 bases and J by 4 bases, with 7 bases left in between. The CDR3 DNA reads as TGTGCCAGCGGGCCAGCAGATACGCAGTATTTT. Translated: CASGPADTQYF.

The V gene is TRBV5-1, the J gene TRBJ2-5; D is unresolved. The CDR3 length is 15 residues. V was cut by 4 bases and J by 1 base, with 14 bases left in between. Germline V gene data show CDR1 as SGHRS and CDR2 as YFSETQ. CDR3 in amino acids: CASSPLDTIQETQYF. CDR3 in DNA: TGCGCCAGCAGCCCCCTGGATACCATCCAAGAGACCCAGTACTTC.

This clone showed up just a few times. Here the CDR3 reads CASSHYGGGNQPQHF. CDR3 DNA sequence: TGTGCCAGCAGCCACTATGGGGGCGGCAATCAGCCCCAGCATTTT. This rearrangement joins TRBV7-2 to TRBJ1-5, with a weak D call TRBD1 (6 bases). The ends were cut back, 5 bases at V and 2 bases at J, with 13 bases in the middle. CDR1 is SGHTA, CDR2 FQGNSA, per germline. This CDR3 contains 15 residues.

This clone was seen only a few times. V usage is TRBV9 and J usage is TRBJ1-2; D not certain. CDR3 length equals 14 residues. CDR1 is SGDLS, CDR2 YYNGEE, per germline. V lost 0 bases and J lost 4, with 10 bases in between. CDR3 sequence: CASSVDHLGYGYTF. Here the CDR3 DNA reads TGTGCCAGCAGCGTAGATCACCTAGGCTATGGCTACACCTTC.

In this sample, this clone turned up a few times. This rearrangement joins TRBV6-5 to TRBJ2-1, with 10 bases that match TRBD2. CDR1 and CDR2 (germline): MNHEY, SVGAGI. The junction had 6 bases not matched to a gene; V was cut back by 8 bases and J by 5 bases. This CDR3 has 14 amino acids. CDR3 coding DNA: TGTGCCAGCGTCGATAGCGGGGGGCACAATGAGCAGTTCTTC. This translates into CASVDSGGHNEQFF.

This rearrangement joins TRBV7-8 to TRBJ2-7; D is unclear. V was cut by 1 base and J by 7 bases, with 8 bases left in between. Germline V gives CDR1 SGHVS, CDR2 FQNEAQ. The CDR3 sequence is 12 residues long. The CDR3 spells CASSLGYREQYV. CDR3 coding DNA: TGTGCCAGCAGCTTAGGCTACAGAGAGCAGTACGTC.

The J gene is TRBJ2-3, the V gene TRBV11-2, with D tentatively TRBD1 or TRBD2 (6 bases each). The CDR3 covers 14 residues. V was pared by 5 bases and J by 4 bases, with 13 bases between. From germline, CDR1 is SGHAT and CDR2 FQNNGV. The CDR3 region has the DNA TGTGCCAGCAGCCGTCTTGGGGGGCCAGATACGCAGTATTTT. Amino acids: CASSRLGGPDTQYF.

The CDR3 DNA sequence: TGTGCCAGCAAATTCGAGGGGATGGGTGAGCAGTTCTTC. Translating gives CASKFEGMGEQFF. The chain joins TRBV7-9 to TRBJ2-1; either TRBD1 or TRBD2 may supply D (5 bases each). CDR1 is SEHNR, CDR2 FQNEAQ, per germline (reference sequence). The CDR3 spans 13 residues. The V end lost 7 bases, the J end lost 9 bases, and 16 bases lay between the germline ends.

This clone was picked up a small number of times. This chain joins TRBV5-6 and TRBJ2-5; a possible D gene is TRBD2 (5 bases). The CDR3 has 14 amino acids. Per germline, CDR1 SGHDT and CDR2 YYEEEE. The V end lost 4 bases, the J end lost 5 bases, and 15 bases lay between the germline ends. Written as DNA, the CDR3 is TGTGCCAGCAGCCTGGTATCCTCGGGGGAGACCCAGTACTTC. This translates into CASSLVSSGETQYF.